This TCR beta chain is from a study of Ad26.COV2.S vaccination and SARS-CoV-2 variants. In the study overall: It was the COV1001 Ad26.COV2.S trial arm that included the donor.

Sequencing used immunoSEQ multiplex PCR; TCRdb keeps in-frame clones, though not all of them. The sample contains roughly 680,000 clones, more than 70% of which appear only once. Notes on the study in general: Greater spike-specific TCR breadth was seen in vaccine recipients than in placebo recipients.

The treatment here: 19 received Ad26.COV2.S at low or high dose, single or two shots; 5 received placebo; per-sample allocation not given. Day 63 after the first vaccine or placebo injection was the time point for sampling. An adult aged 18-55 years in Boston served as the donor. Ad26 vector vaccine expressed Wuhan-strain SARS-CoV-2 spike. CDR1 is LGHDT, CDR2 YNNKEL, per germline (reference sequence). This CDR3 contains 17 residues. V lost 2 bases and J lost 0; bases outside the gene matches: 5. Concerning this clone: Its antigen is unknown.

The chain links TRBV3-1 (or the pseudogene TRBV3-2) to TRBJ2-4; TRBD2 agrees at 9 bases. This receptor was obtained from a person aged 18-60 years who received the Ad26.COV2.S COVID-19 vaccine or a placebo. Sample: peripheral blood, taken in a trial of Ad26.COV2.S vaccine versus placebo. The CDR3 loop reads CASSQTLAGLAKNIQYF. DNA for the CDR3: TGTGCCAGCAGCCAAACCCTAGCGGGATTAGCCAAAAACATTCAGTACTTC.